A selection of T cell receptor beta chains follows, all from one sample in a study of metastatic and nonmetastatic thyroid tumors. TCRdb reanalyzed the PCR reads with MiXCR. The sample contains 25,000 to 30,000 clones, around 3.5% of which appear only once. The specimen was blood. The receptors originated from a male donor with papillary thyroid cancer or a benign thyroid nodule (not recorded which). Some clones in this sample may be carry-over from other donors' samples. Each CDR3 is given with its conserved first and last residue. Fields, in order: D gene, J gene, clone size, V gene, CDR3 protein, CDR3 DNA. D genes are given only for firm matches. Some rows mark clone size as missing; the rest say once, few, many or name a class of expanded clone.

TRBD1	TRBJ1-1	medium-sized	TRBV6-1	CASSLGQGRTEAFF	TGTGCCAGCAGTCTCGGACAGGGAAGGACTGAAGCTTTCTTT
NA	TRBJ2-1	medium-sized	TRBV28	CASSLEGEQFF	TGTGCCAGCAGTTTAGAGGGTGAGCAGTTCTTC
NA	TRBJ1-2	NA	TRBV19	CASSREQNYGYTF	TGTGCCAGTAGTAGGGAACAAAACTATGGCTACACCTTC
NA	TRBJ1-5	medium-sized	TRBV9	CASSRDGGGNQPQHF	TGTGCCAGCAGCCGTGACGGTGGCGGCAATCAGCCCCAGCATTTT
TRBD1	TRBJ2-3	medium-sized	TRBV6-4	CASSKQGEPTDTQYF	TGTGCCAGCAGTAAGCAGGGGGAACCCACAGATACGCAGTATTTT
NA	TRBJ2-3	many	TRBV30	CAWQGGAGTSTDTQYF	TGTGCCTGGCAAGGGGGAGCAGGGACGAGCACAGATACGCAGTATTTT
NA	TRBJ2-7	few	TRBV12-3/TRBV12-4	CASSTRSGVGQYF	TGTGCCAGCAGTACCCGATCAGGGGTTGGGCAGTACTTC
NA	TRBJ2-3	NA	TRBV20-1	CGTTDRTSSTDTQYF	TGCGGTACCACCGACCGGACTTCTAGCACAGATACGCAGTATTTT
TRBD1	TRBJ2-7	NA	TRBV29-1	CSVGTGGEEQYF	TGCAGCGTTGGGACAGGGGGAGAAGAGCAGTACTTC
TRBD2	TRBJ2-1	few	TRBV20-1	CSARDPTSVPYNEQFF	TGCAGTGCTAGAGACCCTACTAGCGTCCCTTACAATGAGCAGTTCTTC
NA	TRBJ2-7	NA	TRBV6-6	CASSYQQGSYEQYF	TGTGCCAGCAGTTACCAACAGGGTAGCTACGAGCAGTACTTC
TRBD2	TRBJ2-3	few	TRBV19	CASVAGSTDTQYF	TGTGCCAGTGTAGCGGGGAGCACAGATACGCAGTATTTT
NA	TRBJ2-7	NA	TRBV15	CATSRYMSGYEQYF	TGTGCCACCAGCAGATATATGAGCGGGTACGAGCAGTACTTC
TRBD1	TRBJ1-5	many	TRBV5-8	CASSFTGTGVGQPQHF	TGTGCCAGCAGCTTCACCGGGACAGGGGTGGGTCAGCCCCAGCATTTT
TRBD1	TRBJ1-1	many	TRBV20-1	CSAPQTGGQTEAFF	TGCAGTGCTCCCCAGACAGGGGGTCAGACTGAAGCTTTCTTT
NA	TRBJ2-3	NA	TRBV10-3	CAISESQLVGRDTQYF	TGTGCCATCAGTGAGTCCCAGCTGGTAGGGCGGGATACGCAGTATTTT
NA	TRBJ2-2	few	TRBV6-1	CASSESRAGELFF	TGTGCCAGCAGTGAAAGCAGGGCCGGGGAGCTGTTTTTT
NA	TRBJ1-1	few	TRBV5-1	CASSSGGGSAEAFF	TGCGCCAGCAGCTCCGGAGGTGGGAGTGCTGAAGCTTTCTTT
TRBD1	TRBJ2-1	many	TRBV27	CASSQDRNFYNEQFF	TGTGCCAGCAGTCAGGACAGGAACTTCTACAATGAGCAGTTCTTC
TRBD2	TRBJ2-1	NA	TRBV7-3	CASSSGLAGALGEQFF	TGTGCCAGCAGCTCCGGACTAGCGGGGGCCCTTGGTGAGCAGTTCTTC
NA	TRBJ2-3	many	TRBV20-1	CSARGAEDTQYF	TGCAGTGCTAGAGGGGCGGAGGATACGCAGTATTTT
TRBD2	TRBJ2-1	many	TRBV20-1	CSARKSGSSYNEQFF	TGCAGTGCTAGAAAAAGCGGGAGCTCCTACAATGAGCAGTTCTTC